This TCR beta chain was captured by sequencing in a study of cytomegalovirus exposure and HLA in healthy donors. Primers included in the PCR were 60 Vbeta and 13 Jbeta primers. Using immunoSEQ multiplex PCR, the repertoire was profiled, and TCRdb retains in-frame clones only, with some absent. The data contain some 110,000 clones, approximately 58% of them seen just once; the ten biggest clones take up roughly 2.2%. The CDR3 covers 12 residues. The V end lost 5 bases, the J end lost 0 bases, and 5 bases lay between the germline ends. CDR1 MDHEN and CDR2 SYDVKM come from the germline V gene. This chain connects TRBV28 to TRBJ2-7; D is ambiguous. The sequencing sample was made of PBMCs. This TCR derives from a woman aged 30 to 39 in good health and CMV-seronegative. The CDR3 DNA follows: TGTGCCAGCAGTCACAGCTCCTACGAGCAGTACTTC. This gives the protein CASSHSSYEQYF.